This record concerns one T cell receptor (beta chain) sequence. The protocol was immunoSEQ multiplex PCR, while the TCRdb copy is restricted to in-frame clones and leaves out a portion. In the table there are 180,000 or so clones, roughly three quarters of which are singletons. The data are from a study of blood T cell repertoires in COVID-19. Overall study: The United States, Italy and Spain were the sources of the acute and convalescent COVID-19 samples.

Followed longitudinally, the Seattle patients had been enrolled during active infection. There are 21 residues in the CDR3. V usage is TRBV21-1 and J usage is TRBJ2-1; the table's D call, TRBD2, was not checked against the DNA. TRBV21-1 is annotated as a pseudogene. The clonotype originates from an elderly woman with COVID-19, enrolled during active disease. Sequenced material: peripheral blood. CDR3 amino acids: CASSKPRGGTSGREKYNEQFF. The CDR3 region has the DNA TGTGCCAGCAGCAAACCCAGAGGAGGGACTAGCGGGAGGGAGAAGTACAATGAGCAGTTCTTC.